This TCR beta chain was sequenced in a study of T-cell reconstitution after alpha-beta-depleted transplantation in children. In this sample, this clonotype turned up many times. Its antigen is unknown. Preparation of the TCRbeta library used unique molecular identifiers. MiXCR, applied by TCRdb to the PCR reads, yields one record per CDR3 protein. The table lists 250,000 or so distinct CDR3 sequences, 8.2% of them singletons. General observations from the study: About two months after transplant, alpha-beta T cells reportedly came from several hundred expanded graft clones. Surviving recipient T cells and thymic progenitors underlay high day-60 TCRbeta diversity in some patients. At the one-year point after transplant, T-cell counts and TCRbeta diversity were found to come mostly from T cells that had been newly produced.

V lost 2 bases, J lost 5 bases, and 18 bases lay in between. The CDR3 totals 16 residues. CDR1 and CDR2 (germline): MDHEN, SYDVKM. The chain recombines TRBV28 with TRBJ2-5; the D is unclear. The receptor's source is a male patient aged 10 to 17 who had a stem cell transplant for acute lymphoblastic leukemia, so the T cells may come from the graft donor. This specimen was PBMCs, mostly from graft donor cells, taken 180 days after TCRalphabeta/CD19-depleted stem cell transplant. This chain's CDR3 is CASSLLIGLSQETQYF. The DNA of the CDR3 is TGTGCCAGCAGTTTACTGATTGGGTTGTCGCAGGAGACCCAGTACTTC.